A selection of T cell receptor beta chains follows, all from one sample in a study of shared clonotypes between healthy human individuals. TCRdb's table, derived via immunoSEQ multiplex PCR, lists solely in-frame clones and lacks some. The sample yields a few hundred thousand clones, around 87% seen once. The sample was memory CD8+ T cells sorted from blood. The receptors shown here come from a man aged 18 to 29 in good health. Each CDR3 is given with its conserved first and last residue. The D gene is left open where the match is weak. Clone size, where shown, is once, few, many, or a class for clones that have expanded.

clone_size	d_call	j_call	v_call	cdr3_aa	cdr3_nt
few	-	TRBJ1-2	TRBV6-1	CASSEVGSGVEGYTF	TGTGCCAGCAGTGAAGTGGGCTCGGGGGTGGAAGGCTACACCTTC
-	-	TRBJ2-5	TRBV14	CASSQDRPSRRETQYF	TGTGCCAGCAGCCAAGATAGGCCCTCAAGGCGAGAGACCCAGTACTTC
-	TRBD2	TRBJ2-3	TRBV6-5	CASSYASGSGTDTQYF	TGTGCCAGCAGTTACGCAAGCGGGAGTGGAACAGATACGCAGTATTTT
-	-	TRBJ1-1	TRBV10-1	CASSSGRMNTEAFF	TGCGCCAGCAGCTCGGGACGGATGAACACTGAAGCTTTCTTT
-	-	TRBJ1-1	TRBV6-1	CASSEGSVNTEAFF	TGTGCCAGCAGTGAAGGTTCAGTGAACACTGAAGCTTTCTTT
-	-	TRBJ1-5	TRBV27	CASSLSGSHQPQHF	TGTGCCAGCAGTTTGTCAGGCAGCCATCAGCCCCAGCATTTT
-	-	TRBJ1-4	TRBV4-1	CASSPQKGLGTNEKLFF	TGCGCCAGCAGCCCACAGAAGGGCCTAGGTACTAATGAAAAACTGTTTTTT
-	TRBD1	TRBJ2-7	TRBV9	CASSARQGKAYEQYF	TGTGCCAGCAGCGCTCGACAGGGGAAGGCCTACGAGCAGTACTTC
-	-	TRBJ2-7	TRBV5-6	CASSLFGPDNVNF	TGTGCCAGCAGCTTGTTCGGCCCTGACAACGTGAACTTC
-	TRBD1	TRBJ2-7	TRBV9	CASSAAGTASYEQYF	TGTGCCAGCAGCGCCGCCGGGACAGCTTCCTACGAGCAGTACTTC
-	TRBD1	TRBJ2-1	TRBV9	CASSGRQGAYNEQFF	TGTGCCAGCAGCGGCCGACAGGGGGCCTACAATGAGCAGTTCTTC
-	-	TRBJ2-7	TRBV6-6	CASSSGQEQYF	TGTGCCAGCAGTTCAGGACAAGAGCAGTACTTC
-	-	TRBJ2-7	TRBV27	CASSLNALPDEQYF	TGTGCCAGCAGTTTAAATGCCCTTCCGGACGAGCAGTACTTC
-	-	TRBJ2-7	TRBV27	CASSSGAGTGDYEQYF	TGTGCCAGCAGTTCCGGAGCCGGGACTGGGGACTACGAGCAGTACTTC
few	-	TRBJ2-1	TRBV9	CASSVDLGSNEQFF	TGTGCCAGCAGCGTAGATTTAGGATCCAATGAGCAGTTCTTC
-	-	TRBJ2-1	TRBV30	CAWSVLGNEQFF	TGTGCCTGGAGTGTACTAGGTAATGAGCAGTTCTTC
-	-	TRBJ1-1	TRBV7-9	CASTGPKTNTEAFF	TGTGCCAGCACCGGACCGAAAACGAACACTGAAGCTTTCTTT
-	-	TRBJ2-2	TRBV7-9	CASSFFRNTGELFF	TGTGCCAGCAGCTTCTTCAGAAATACCGGGGAGCTGTTTTTT
-	TRBD2	TRBJ2-5	TRBV9	CASSAMTSGEETQYF	TGTGCCAGCAGCGCGATGACTAGCGGCGAAGAGACCCAGTACTTC
-	-	TRBJ2-2	TRBV6-4	CASSKDDTGELFF	TGTGCCAGCTCCAAGGACGACACCGGGGAGCTGTTTTTT
few	TRBD1	TRBJ1-4	TRBV30	CAWSVGTGREKLFF	TGTGCCTGGAGTGTGGGGACAGGGCGAGAAAAACTGTTTTTT
-	-	TRBJ1-3	TRBV27	CASSPDNFGGNTIYF	TGTGCCAGCAGCCCCGACAATTTTGGAGGAAACACCATATATTTT
once	-	TRBJ2-7	TRBV6-5	CASSYGVLGEQYF	TGTGCCAGCAGTTACGGGGTCCTAGGCGAGCAGTACTTC
-	-	TRBJ2-3	TRBV5-1	CASSYGRGPRRDF	TGCGCCAGCAGCTACGGCCGGGGCCCCCGCAGGGATTTT